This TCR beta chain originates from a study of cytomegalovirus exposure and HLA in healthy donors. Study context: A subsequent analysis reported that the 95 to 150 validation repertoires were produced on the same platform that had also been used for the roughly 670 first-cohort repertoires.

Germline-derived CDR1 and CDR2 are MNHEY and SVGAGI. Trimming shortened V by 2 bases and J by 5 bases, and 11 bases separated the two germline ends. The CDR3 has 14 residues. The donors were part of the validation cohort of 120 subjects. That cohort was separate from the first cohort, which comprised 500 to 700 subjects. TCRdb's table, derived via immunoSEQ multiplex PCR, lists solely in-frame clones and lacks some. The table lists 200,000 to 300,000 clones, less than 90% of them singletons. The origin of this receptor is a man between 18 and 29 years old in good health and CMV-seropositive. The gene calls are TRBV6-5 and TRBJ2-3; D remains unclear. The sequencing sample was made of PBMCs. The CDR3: CASSYQILGDTQYF. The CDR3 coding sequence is TGTGCCAGCAGTTACCAAATCTTGGGAGATACGCAGTATTTT.